This T cell receptor beta chain was retrieved from a study of shared clonotypes between healthy human individuals (dated by TCRdb to 2020 to 2021). Regarding the study in general: The cohort comprised a couple of women and a few men aged 18 to 49 years. The study deeply sequenced blood TCR repertoires of five healthy adults to estimate repertoire size and the extent of clonotype sharing between individuals. To increase sequencing depth and limit assay-specific biases, different laboratories used diverse techniques to prepare libraries and sequence TCR repertoires. Leukapheresis yielded between about 0.94 and 10 billion PBMCs per donor.

Based on the germline V gene, the CDR1 and CDR2 sequences are KGHSH and LQKENI. Spanning cysteine to phenylalanine, the CDR3 consists of 13 amino acids. The kept DNA is CDR3 alone, 39 bases in frame from the first base. General conclusions and limits of the study: Pairwise subsampling indicated that sequencing depth was expected to affect the degree of clonotype sharing among donors. Sampling was restricted to blood, and TCR repertoires in tissue are likely to differ from TCR repertoires in blood. The genetic and exposure-history diversity represented was limited by the small number of donors.

As concerns this clone: It has no known antigen specificity. Per-nucleotide qualities are absent, and no much larger clonotype sits a single base away.

TCR CDR3 regions were amplified from genomic DNA by multiplex PCR using the deep immunoSEQ assay. Genomic DNA extracted from each cell subset was distributed evenly over all wells of several immunoSEQ 96-well plates, and each plate served as one replicate. For unsorted PBMC, roughly 300 ng of genomic DNA, equivalent to about 32,000 T cell genomes, went into each replicate PCR. Ten immunoSEQ deep assay plates were used to sequence the unsorted PBMC genomic DNA. Purified libraries were quantified with a Qubit 3.0 fluorometer, sized on a Bioanalyzer 2100, and re-quantified with the KAPA Library Quantification kit. Each immunoSEQ 96-well plate was sequenced on its own single-read 150-cycle Illumina NextSeq 550 flow cell. The authors' analysis ran thus. The immunoSEQ output contained only junctional sequences without quality scores, so filtering could not match that applied to full-length reads. To assign V/J genes and CDR3, sequences were annotated using PyIR, a Python wrapper for IgBLAST v1.9, with IMGT germline references. Reads were removed for weak V/J assignments (E-value above 1e-6), missing CDR3, stop codons, out-of-frame junctions, or ambiguous translated residues. V3J clonotypes were defined as sequences sharing the same inferred V gene, J gene, and CDR3 amino acid sequence. To compute the percentage overlap between repertoires, the number of shared unique clonotypes was divided by the size of the smaller repertoire. Repertoire richness was assessed with RTK rarefaction, the Chao1 estimator, and Recon v2.1 estimates of unobserved clonotypes. TCRdb holds this immuneACCESS table with in-frame rearrangements only. Some clones are missing; in checked studies, unresolved V genes explain under half, and the rest has no known cause. Clone size and the V and J calls come from that table; the DNA yielded D and trimming. Here the sample has roughly 500,000 clones; approximately 82% occur a single time. The ten largest clones add up to 12% of the sample.

The donors were healthy, HIV-negative adults with no recently reported acute infections or vaccinations. All donors were Caucasian adults living in Nashville, Tennessee, USA. In the unsorted samples, some 94 million PBMCs were counted, and genomic DNA was extracted using the QIAamp DNA Blood Mini kit. After blood collection by leukapheresis, PBMCs were isolated using Ficoll-Histopaque density gradient centrifugation and then cryopreserved in the vapor phase of liquid nitrogen. This TCR came from a woman aged 40 to 55 in good health. Some clones in this sample may be carry-over from other donors' samples. The sample comprised PBMCs. The V gene is TRBV18 and the J gene is TRBJ2-5; TRBD1 agrees with 8 junctional bases. The J call is in doubt because the DNA end fits TRBJ2-7 better. CDR3 protein: CASSQDRVSEQYF. The nucleotide sequence reads TGTGCCAGCTCACAGGACAGGGTGAGCGAGCAGTACTTC.